Below, 11 T cell receptor beta chains from the same sample are listed, as sequenced in a study of T cells expressing NK-cell markers. From its re-call of the 5' RACE reads, TCRdb lists each CDR3 protein once, without DNA. Its listing shows about half a million distinct CDR3 sequences. What was sequenced was blood T cells: a sorted CD56 or NKG2C T cell subset, CD4+ or CD8+ T cells, or bulk PBMC T cells (not recorded which). All receptors derive from a woman aged 45-59 years in good health.

The chain uses TRBV12-3 or TRBV12-4 and TRBJ1-2. CDR3 length: 12 residues. The CDR3 loop is CASSLRNYGYTF.

The gene calls are TRBV11-3 and TRBJ2-3. Looked up from germline, CDR1 is SGHNT and CDR2 is YENEEA. The CDR3 is 17 residues long. The CDR3 loop reads CASSSPVWGGGTDTQYF.

CDR3 loop: CSHGLAGDTQYF. The J gene is TRBJ2-3, the V gene TRBV29-1; TCRdb selects TRBD2, and the lack of DNA leaves this call unchecked. Germline CDR1 is SQVTM and CDR2 is ANQGSEA. The CDR3 loop spans 12 amino acids.

The rearrangement uses TRBV7-9 and TRBJ1-5; without DNA, the TCRdb call of TRBD1 cannot be checked. CDR1 is SEHNR and CDR2 is FQNEAQ in the germline V gene (reference sequence). The CDR3 contains 17 residues. The CDR3: CASSLDSRGLGDQPQHF. Using reference TRBV7-9 and TRBJ1-5 for the parts outside the CDR3, the full variable domain is DTGVSQNPRHKITKRGQNVTFRCDPISEHNRLYWYRQTLGQGPEFLTYFQNEAQLEKSRLLSDRFSAERPKGSFSTLEIQRTEQGDSAMYLCASSLDSRGLGDQPQHFGDGTRLSIL.

The chain is built from TRBV19 and TRBJ2-2; absent DNA, TCRdb's TRBD1 call cannot be checked. The CDR3 is made up of 18 amino acids. Looked up from germline, CDR1 is LNHDA and CDR2 is SQIVND (reference sequence). CDR3 in amino acids: CASSIDGTGAPNTGELFF.

The genes are TRBV12-3 or TRBV12-4 and TRBJ1-5; TCRdb calls TRBD1, which cannot be checked without DNA. This CDR3 comprises 13 residues. The CDR3 sequence is CASSRQGTQPQHF.

The V call is TRBV10-3, the J call TRBJ1-2. The CDR3 runs 13 residues. In germline, CDR1 is ENHRY, CDR2 SYGVKD. The CDR3 reads CAISSRSNYGYTF.

This chain joins TRBV5-1 and TRBJ2-6; TCRdb designates TRBD2, a call that cannot be tested without DNA. Germline V CDR1 and CDR2: SGHRS, YFSETQ. The CDR3 totals 20 residues. The CDR3 here is CASSFPPGGTSSPGANVLTF.

CDR3 residues: CASSHPLGTDTQYF. V and J are TRBV4-1 and TRBJ2-3. CDR1 MGHRA and CDR2 YSYEKL come from the germline V gene. The CDR3 runs to 14 residues.

V gene TRBV24-1 combines with J gene TRBJ2-7; TCRdb proposes TRBD1, but this gene call is untestable without DNA. The CDR3 loop spans 13 amino acids. The V gene's germline CDR1 is KGHDR and CDR2 SFDVKD. CDR3 region: CATSDQQFGAQYF.

V usage is TRBV7-2 and J usage is TRBJ2-7; lacking DNA, the TRBD2 call made by TCRdb goes unchecked. Germline V gene sequence: CDR1 SGHTA, CDR2 FQGNSA. This CDR3 has 14 residues. The CDR3 region is CASNLQVISYEQYF.